Below are 21 T cell receptor beta chains sequenced from a single sample in a study of blood T cell repertoires in COVID-19. TCRdb's copy holds only in-frame clones and misses some; the assay was immunoSEQ multiplex PCR. The repertoire holds 350,000 to 400,000 clones, approximately 89% seen once, with around 0.94% in the top ten. The sample consisted of PBMCs or T cells enriched from blood (not recorded which). The receptors were sampled from a middle-aged woman who had been exposed to COVID-19.

V and J are TRBV6-5 and TRBJ2-2; the D is unclear. Trimming pared 6 bases from V and 1 base from J, leaving 9 bases between. CDR3 length: 14 residues. Germline V gene lookup returns CDR1 MNHEY and CDR2 SVGAGI. CDR3: CASSLKQNTGELFF. CDR3 bases: TGTGCCAGCAGCCTGAAACAGAACACCGGGGAGCTGTTTTTT.

V and J are TRBV5-1 and TRBJ1-5; no clear D gene. Germline loops: CDR1 SGHRS, CDR2 YFSETQ. Trimming took 3 bases from V and 0 from J, leaving 4 bases between them. CDR3 size: 13 residues. CDR3 sequence reads: CASSYGSNQPQHF. The CDR3 region has the DNA TGCGCCAGCAGCTACGGTAGCAATCAGCCCCAGCATTTT.

The chain employs TRBV6-2 or TRBV6-3 and TRBJ1-2; weak D call: TRBD1 (5 bases). Germline-derived CDR1 and CDR2 are MNHEY and SVGEGT. Trimming shortened V by 0 bases and J by 5 bases, and 10 bases separated the two germline ends. The CDR3 extends over 14 amino acids. The CDR3, as DNA: TGTGCCAGCAGTTACTCAGACAGCTTTTATGGCTACACCTTC. Amino acids: CASSYSDSFYGYTF.

V and J are TRBV3-1 (or the pseudogene TRBV3-2) and TRBJ2-5; possible D gene TRBD2, 6 bases. This CDR3 has 14 residues. Germline V CDR1 and CDR2: LGHDT, YNNKEL (reference sequence). Trimming took 1 base from V and 5 from J, leaving 11 bases between them. CDR3 in DNA: TGTGCCAGCAGCCAAGGACTAGTTGCGGAGACCCAGTACTTC. Protein product: CASSQGLVAETQYF.

The chain links TRBV2 to TRBJ1-2; 12 bases agree with TRBD1. The germline V gene encodes CDR1 SNHLY and CDR2 FYNNEI. Trimming took 5 bases from V and 5 from J; bases not matched to a gene: 3. The CDR3 consists of 14 residues. CDR3 sequence reads: CASSQGQGAYGYTF. CDR3 DNA sequence: TGTGCCAGCAGTCAGGGACAGGGGGCTTATGGCTACACCTTC.

This CDR3 is CASSLARSGEGTEAFF. The CDR3 DNA is TGCGCCAGCAGCTTGGCGCGGTCAGGGGAAGGCACTGAAGCTTTCTTT. The rearrangement links TRBV5-1 to TRBJ1-1; the D gene is possibly TRBD1 (6 bases). Germline V gene data show CDR1 as SGHRS and CDR2 as YFSETQ. This CDR3 is built from 16 residues. Trimming cost V 0 bases and J 4 bases, with 16 bases left between them.

This chain uses TRBV5-4 with TRBJ1-1; 7 nucleotides agree with TRBD1. The germline CDR1 and CDR2 sequences are SGHNT and YYREEE (reference sequence). V shed 4 bases and J 3 bases; nucleotides not matched to a gene: 12. The CDR3 totals 16 residues. The CDR3 region is CASSPGGGQSYTEAFF. CDR3 sequence (DNA): TGTGCCAGCAGCCCGGGGGGGGGACAGAGCTACACTGAAGCTTTCTTT.

This clone was observed a few times. V gene TRBV2 combines with J gene TRBJ1-5; D may be TRBD1 (5 bases). The length of the CDR3 is 15 residues. Germline V gene lookup returns CDR1 SNHLY and CDR2 FYNNEI. V lost 6 bases and J lost 1, with 13 bases in between. The CDR3 coding sequence is TGTGCCAGCAGGCGGGGGGATCGGAGCAATCAGCCCCAGCATTTT. Its protein product is CASRRGDRSNQPQHF.

There are a few counts of this clone. The chain links TRBV7-6 to TRBJ2-1; TRBD1 matches 8 bases. The CDR3 consists of 15 residues. CDR1 and CDR2 from the germline V gene are SGHVS and FNYEAQ. Trimming at V came to 4 bases and at J to 10 bases, leaving 12 bases not matched to a gene. The CDR3 coding sequence is TGTGCCAGCAGCTCCGGGACAGGTGGTTTCGGGGAGCAGTTCTTC. Protein product: CASSSGTGGFGEQFF.

The chain is built from TRBV13 and TRBJ2-2; the match to TRBD2 covers 11 bases. This CDR3 contains 16 residues. The V segment lost 4 bases and the J segment 7 bases; nucleotides outside the gene matches: 8. Germline values: CDR1 PRHDT, CDR2 FYEKMQ (reference sequence). The CDR3 protein is CASSSLAGGFDGELFF. Written as DNA, the CDR3 is TGTGCCAGCAGCTCGCTAGCGGGGGGATTTGACGGGGAGCTGTTTTTT.

This sequence joins TRBV5-1 and TRBJ2-1; 9 bases agree with TRBD2. This CDR3 region has 17 residues. The germline gives CDR1 SGHRS, CDR2 YFSETQ. V was clipped by 2 bases and J by 6 bases; unmatched bases: 12. The CDR3 bases are TGCGCCAGCAGCTTAAAGGTGGGACTAGCCGGGCCCAATGAGCAGTTCTTC. It translates to CASSLKVGLAGPNEQFF.

The CDR3 protein is CASRTSGANYNEQFF. The DNA for the CDR3 is TGTGCCAGCAGGACTAGCGGAGCGAATTACAATGAGCAGTTCTTC. This sequence joins TRBV6-5 and TRBJ2-1, with 9 positions matching TRBD2. The germline gives CDR1 MNHEY, CDR2 SVGAGI. The length of the CDR3 is 15 residues. V shed 6 bases, J shed 4 bases, and the junction held 7 bases outside the gene matches.

The CDR3 DNA follows: TGTGCCAGCAGCTTCCTGGACAGGGGGTTTTCACCCCTCCACTTT. Its protein is CASSFLDRGFSPLHF. The chain uses TRBV5-8 and TRBJ1-6; 10 bases agree with TRBD1. V was clipped by 2 bases and J by 9 bases; unmatched bases: 5. CDR3 size: 15 residues. Germline CDR1 SGHTS, CDR2 YDEGEE.

The DNA of the CDR3 is TGTGCCATCAGACGAGCGGGAGGAGACGGGGAGCTGTTTTTT. Amino acid sequence: CAIRRAGGDGELFF. The chain uses TRBV10-3 and TRBJ2-2; 9 nucleotides align to TRBD2. The V and J ends lost 6 bases and 7 bases, in that order; junction bases with no gene match: 6. CDR3 length: 14 residues. Germline CDR1 is ENHRY and CDR2 is SYGVKD.

This rearrangement joins TRBV2 to TRBJ1-5; no clear D. There are 13 residues in the CDR3. V was trimmed by 4 bases and J by 5 bases, leaving 9 bases between them. CDR1 is SNHLY and CDR2 is FYNNEI in the germline V gene. The CDR3 protein is CASSVFGDQPQHF. The DNA of the CDR3 is TGTGCCAGCAGTGTTTTCGGGGATCAGCCCCAGCATTTT.

The chain joins TRBV5-6 to TRBJ2-7; 9 bases fit TRBD1. The V segment lost 3 bases and the J segment 1 base; nucleotides outside the gene matches: 8. CDR1 SGHDT and CDR2 YYEEEE come from the germline V gene. The CDR3 is 16 amino acids. The CDR3 here is CASSSPGQGISYEQYF. CDR3 nucleotide sequence: TGTGCCAGCAGCTCGCCGGGACAGGGCATTTCCTACGAGCAGTACTTC.

The chain recombines TRBV24-1 with TRBJ2-5; D perhaps matches TRBD2 (6 bases). The V gene lost 5 bases and the J gene lost 3 bases, with 18 bases spanning the gap. This CDR3 is built from 16 residues. In germline, CDR1 is KGHDR, CDR2 SFDVKD. CDR3 in DNA: TGTGCCACCAGTGCCAAGGGACTGGCGAGAGAAGAGACCCAGTACTTC. This sequence encodes CATSAKGLAREETQYF.

This clone showed up just once. V usage is TRBV7-2 and J usage is TRBJ2-1, with 7 nucleotides matching TRBD1. Germline assignment: CDR1 SGHTA and CDR2 FQGNSA. Losses at the gene ends were 5 bases for V and 6 bases for J; bases not matched to a gene: 7. The CDR3 spans 14 residues. CDR3 sequence reads: CASSRDRVGNEQFF. DNA for the CDR3: TGTGCCAGCAGCCGCGACAGGGTGGGCAATGAGCAGTTCTTC.

The CDR3 spells CAWKRRTESPLHF. The CDR3 DNA is TGTGCCTGGAAACGACGGACAGAATCACCCCTCCACTTT. The gene calls are TRBV30 and TRBJ1-6; TRBD1 is a possible D gene (6 bases). V lost 4 bases to trimming and J lost 10 bases, with 14 bases between them. Germline V CDR1 and CDR2: GTSNPN, SVGIG (reference sequence). The CDR3 totals 13 residues.

This chain links TRBV7-8 with TRBJ2-3; the D gene is possibly TRBD2 (5 bases). The length of the CDR3 is 14 residues. Germline V gene lookup returns CDR1 SGHVS and CDR2 FQNEAQ. Trimming stripped 2 bases from V and 5 bases from J, with 11 bases between. CDR3 protein: CASSLRRGGDTQYF. The CDR3 DNA follows: TGTGCCAGCAGCTTAAGAAGAGGAGGAGATACGCAGTATTTT.

V is TRBV7-2 and J is TRBJ2-7; 9 bases map to TRBD2. The CDR3 covers 14 residues. Trimming at V came to 3 bases and at J to 2 bases, leaving 2 bases not matched to a gene. Germline V CDR1 and CDR2: SGHTA, FQGNSA. This CDR3 is CASSFVAGAYEQYF. In DNA, the CDR3 is TGTGCCAGCAGCTTTGTAGCGGGAGCCTACGAGCAGTACTTC.